The rows below give T cell receptor beta chains drawn from one sample of a study of shared clonotypes between healthy human individuals. The data were produced by immunoSEQ multiplex PCR, yet TCRdb's version contains in-frame clones alone and is incomplete. The table includes approximately 600,000 clones, roughly 96% detected once. The sample taken for sequencing was naive CD8+ T cells sorted from blood. The receptor set was obtained from a woman in her thirties in good health. Both conserved end residues are trimmed from each CDR3. Fields, in order: J gene, V gene, CDR3 protein.

J gene: TRBJ2-3; V gene: TRBV7-8; CDR3 protein: ASSSGTSGRVSTDTQY
J gene: TRBJ1-1; V gene: TRBV4-1; CDR3 protein: ASSQEGRVNTEAF
J gene: TRBJ2-3; V gene: TRBV9; CDR3 protein: ASSAQSTDTQY
J gene: TRBJ2-7; V gene: TRBV19; CDR3 protein: ASSFAGFSYEQY
J gene: TRBJ1-2; V gene: TRBV5-6; CDR3 protein: ASSRTGDYGYT
J gene: TRBJ2-1; V gene: TRBV7-9; CDR3 protein: ASSPESPRNNEQF
J gene: TRBJ2-2; V gene: TRBV5-1; CDR3 protein: ASSSDTGELF
J gene: TRBJ1-1; V gene: TRBV30; CDR3 protein: AWSVLGDEAF
J gene: TRBJ1-1; V gene: TRBV14; CDR3 protein: ASSFLRGRDTEAF
J gene: TRBJ2-7; V gene: TRBV5-1; CDR3 protein: ASSSDTVSEQY
J gene: TRBJ2-7; V gene: TRBV10-2; CDR3 protein: ASRGGGDEQY
J gene: TRBJ1-2; V gene: TRBV5-4; CDR3 protein: ASSLEGASLGYT
J gene: TRBJ2-2; V gene: TRBV27; CDR3 protein: ASSLSGSGLGTGELF
J gene: TRBJ2-3; V gene: TRBV28; CDR3 protein: ASRGLADTQY
J gene: TRBJ1-1; V gene: TRBV5-6; CDR3 protein: ASSWGTGVNTEAF
J gene: TRBJ2-3; V gene: TRBV27; CDR3 protein: ASSPTGNTQY
J gene: TRBJ2-5; V gene: TRBV5-5; CDR3 protein: ASSTRTGFDQETQY
J gene: TRBJ1-6; V gene: TRBV7-6; CDR3 protein: ASSLRVFADRGPNSPLH
J gene: TRBJ1-1; V gene: TRBV27; CDR3 protein: ASSFASGGSNTEAF
J gene: TRBJ1-1; V gene: TRBV19; CDR3 protein: ASSIRAAGTEAF
J gene: TRBJ2-7; V gene: TRBV27; CDR3 protein: ASSVSGVSYEQY
J gene: TRBJ2-3; V gene: TRBV28; CDR3 protein: ASSPLRRGRADTQY
J gene: TRBJ2-1; V gene: TRBV29-1; CDR3 protein: SGGLASSYNEQF
J gene: TRBJ2-3; V gene: TRBV5-1; CDR3 protein: ASSPETDTQY
J gene: TRBJ2-7; V gene: TRBV27; CDR3 protein: ASSPGAGVPPGEQY
J gene: TRBJ1-1; V gene: TRBV7-9; CDR3 protein: ASSLDGFEAF
J gene: TRBJ1-5; V gene: TRBV28; CDR3 protein: ASSLFSFGENQPQH
J gene: TRBJ2-5; V gene: TRBV10-3; CDR3 protein: AISDPSGRSQETQY
J gene: TRBJ2-5; V gene: TRBV30; CDR3 protein: AWNQGGVETQY
J gene: TRBJ1-1; V gene: TRBV4-2; CDR3 protein: ASSQRGTGGDTEAF
J gene: TRBJ1-3; V gene: TRBV7-9; CDR3 protein: ASSLMGLQQIYSGNTIY
J gene: TRBJ1-1; V gene: TRBV10-3; CDR3 protein: AISESRWTSNTEAF
J gene: TRBJ2-7; V gene: TRBV5-1; CDR3 protein: ASSPKGLAGVYEQY
J gene: TRBJ2-1; V gene: TRBV19; CDR3 protein: ASSQGNEQF
J gene: TRBJ1-5; V gene: TRBV4-1; CDR3 protein: ASSRDTGTNQPQH
J gene: TRBJ1-1; V gene: TRBV25-1; CDR3 protein: ASSEPGGASTEAF
J gene: TRBJ2-7; V gene: TRBV9; CDR3 protein: ASSPSGTSGYEQY
J gene: TRBJ2-1; V gene: TRBV15; CDR3 protein: ATSRGRDRGTNEQF
J gene: TRBJ2-7; V gene: TRBV5-1; CDR3 protein: ASSPTPASGTYEQY
J gene: TRBJ2-2; V gene: TRBV27; CDR3 protein: ASSYLTGGTGELF
J gene: TRBJ1-1; V gene: TRBV15; CDR3 protein: ATSRGRGTTPGAF
J gene: TRBJ1-2; V gene: TRBV28; CDR3 protein: ASSLRGGSGYT
J gene: TRBJ2-7; V gene: TRBV27; CDR3 protein: ASSPAGLAGEEQY
J gene: TRBJ1-2; V gene: TRBV19; CDR3 protein: ATNLDVESHGYT
J gene: TRBJ2-7; V gene: TRBV2; CDR3 protein: ASSDGSPYEQY
J gene: TRBJ2-6; V gene: TRBV19; CDR3 protein: ASSPLGVTGANVLT
J gene: TRBJ1-5; V gene: TRBV27; CDR3 protein: ATRAGTGQPQH
J gene: TRBJ2-7; V gene: TRBV19; CDR3 protein: ASSVGGASSYEQY
J gene: TRBJ1-5; V gene: TRBV28; CDR3 protein: ASSKTGGMSNQPQH
J gene: TRBJ2-7; V gene: TRBV19; CDR3 protein: ASTSPGTSGSEQY
J gene: TRBJ1-2; V gene: TRBV20-1; CDR3 protein: SAGQVYT
J gene: TRBJ2-7; V gene: TRBV7-9; CDR3 protein: ASIEEDSGRVYEQY
J gene: TRBJ2-5; V gene: TRBV9; CDR3 protein: ASSIGLAGGGETQY
J gene: TRBJ1-5; V gene: TRBV15; CDR3 protein: ATSLTEGDQPQH
J gene: TRBJ1-3; V gene: TRBV18; CDR3 protein: ASSPPVSWVYSGNTIY
J gene: TRBJ2-1; V gene: TRBV27; CDR3 protein: ASSAGSSYNEQF
J gene: TRBJ1-5; V gene: TRBV13; CDR3 protein: ASSLGTGGGNQPQH
J gene: TRBJ2-7; V gene: TRBV29-1; CDR3 protein: SVRGVYEQY
J gene: TRBJ1-3; V gene: TRBV9; CDR3 protein: ASSVDYPPSGNTIY
J gene: TRBJ2-1; V gene: TRBV4-1; CDR3 protein: ASSQDLTGFSYNEQF